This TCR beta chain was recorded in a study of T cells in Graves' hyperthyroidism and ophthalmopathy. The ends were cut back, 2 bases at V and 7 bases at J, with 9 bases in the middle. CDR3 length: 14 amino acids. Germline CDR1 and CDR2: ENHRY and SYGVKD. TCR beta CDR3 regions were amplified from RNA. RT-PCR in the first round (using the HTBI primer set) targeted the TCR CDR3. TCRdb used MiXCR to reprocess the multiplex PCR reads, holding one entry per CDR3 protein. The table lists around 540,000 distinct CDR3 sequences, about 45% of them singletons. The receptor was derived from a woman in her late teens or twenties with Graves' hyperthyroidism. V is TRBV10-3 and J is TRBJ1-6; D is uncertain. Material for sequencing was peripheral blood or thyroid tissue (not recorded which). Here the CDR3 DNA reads TGTGCCATCAGTGAGGTGGAAGAAAATTCACCCCTCCACTTT. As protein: CAISEVEENSPLHF.